This TCR beta chain is drawn from a study of blood T cells in healthy people across ages. The study, taken as a whole, reports: Older individuals had lower TCR beta diversity per million T cells (the decline was roughly linear). Estimated diversity that came from one million T cells was considered an underestimate.

CDR3 size: 16 residues. Germline V gene lookup returns CDR1 SGHVS and CDR2 FNYEAQ. J gave up 3 bases and V 5 bases, and 9 bases lay outside the gene matches. Collection of 8.5 to 10 milliliters of peripheral blood was performed for each donor. The authors ran a second PCR of roughly 7 to 11 cycles using a sample-barcoded 5' primer and a J-beta primer mix. Each CDR3 protein gets one entry after TCRdb re-called the 5' RACE reads with MiXCR. The sample includes more than 900,000 distinct CDR3 sequences, approximately 25% of them seen just once. This clonotype was found a few times. What it binds is not known. These data also formed part of another study, on T cells of mothers and their children. According to that study: Per mother, over 9 million TCR beta CDR3 reads were obtained; per child, 2.5 million to 3.5 million.

Specimen: blood. The V and J genes are TRBV7-6 and TRBJ2-7, with 11 bases that match TRBD2. This TCR derives from a girl aged 2 to 10 in good health. CDR3 coding DNA: TGTGCCAGCAGCCCGGGACTAGCGGACGGAGACTACGAGCAGTACTTC. It specifies CASSPGLADGDYEQYF.